These 30 T cell receptor beta chains originate from one sample sequenced in a study of blood T cell repertoires in COVID-19. Sequencing used immunoSEQ multiplex PCR; TCRdb keeps in-frame clones, though not all of them. This repertoire shows a few hundred thousand clones, about 80% found once; its top ten account for approximately 16%. Sequencing was carried out using PBMCs or T cells enriched from blood (not recorded which). These receptors originate from a man aged 35 to 55 who had recovered from COVID-19.

The sample holds a few counts of this clone. The genes are TRBV28 and TRBJ1-3, with a possible D match to TRBD1 (5 bases). The length of the CDR3 is 15 residues. Trimming removed 6 bases from V and 5 bases from J, with 17 bases in between. Germline V CDR1 and CDR2: MDHEN, SYDVKM. The CDR3 region has the DNA TGTGCCAGCAGGAGCGGGACCGCGTCTCGAAACACCATATATTTT. Encoded protein: CASRSGTASRNTIYF.

This chain uses TRBV7-3 with TRBJ1-1; 7 bases agree with TRBD1. This CDR3 has 15 residues. Trimming cost V 1 base and J 2 bases; bases outside gene matches: 4. Germline V CDR1 and CDR2: SGHTA, FQGTGA. The CDR3 region has the DNA TGTGCCAGCAGCTTAAGTGGGGACAGAAACACTGAAGCTTTCTTT. It translates to CASSLSGDRNTEAFF.

The V call is TRBV5-1, the J call TRBJ2-3; perhaps TRBD1 as D (5 bases). Germline V gives CDR1 SGHRS, CDR2 YFSETQ. This CDR3 is 14 amino acids long. V was cut by 1 base and J by 5 bases, with 11 bases left in between. The CDR3: CASSLQGRGDTQYF. The CDR3 DNA reads as TGCGCCAGCAGCTTGCAGGGCCGAGGAGATACGCAGTATTTT.

This clone was detected only a few times. The chain couples TRBV30 to TRBJ2-1; unclear D gene. The CDR3 totals 11 residues. Germline V gene data show CDR1 as GTSNPN and CDR2 as SVGIG (reference sequence). V lost 2 bases to trimming and J lost 7 bases, with 6 bases between them. The CDR3 reads CAWSSRNEQFF. CDR3 coding DNA: TGTGCCTGGAGTTCGCGGAATGAGCAGTTCTTC.

J is TRBJ2-5 and V is TRBV5-4; 9 bases line up with TRBD2. Per the germline V gene, CDR1 is SGHNT and CDR2 is YYREEE (reference sequence). V was pared by 0 bases and J by 5 bases, with 11 bases of the junction left unmatched. CDR3 length equals 17 residues. The CDR3 bases are TGTGCCAGCAGCTTGGGGGGGGCTAGCGGGGCTCGGGAGACCCAGTACTTC. Protein: CASSLGGASGARETQYF. Using reference TRBV5-4 and TRBJ2-5 for the parts outside the CDR3, the full variable domain is ETGVTQSPTHLIKTRGQQVTLRCSSQSGHNTVSWYQQALGQGPQFIFQYYREEENGRGNFPPRFSGLQFPNYSSELNVNALELDDSALYLCASSLGGASGARETQYFGPGTRLLVL.

The V call is TRBV2, the J call TRBJ1-5; TRBD1 is a possible D gene (6 bases). This CDR3 is built from 13 residues. The germline V gene encodes CDR1 SNHLY and CDR2 FYNNEI. With 6 bases removed from V and 4 bases from J, the gap between germline ends came to 10 bases. CDR3 DNA sequence: TGTGCCAGCAGCCGGGACACTAATCAGCCCCAGCATTTT. It is translated as CASSRDTNQPQHF.

With regard to this clone: One end of the junction is discordant with germline, which a read error may explain. The chain links TRBV6-5 to TRBJ2-1; 7 nucleotides line up with TRBD1. Germline V gene sequence: CDR1 MNHEY, CDR2 SVGAGI. This CDR3 comprises 14 residues. CDR3 sequence (DNA): TGTGCCAGCATTTACGACAGGGTAGACAATGAGCAGTTCTTC. It is translated as CASIYDRVDNEQFF.

The V and J genes are TRBV5-4 and TRBJ2-7; TRBD2 is a possible D gene (5 bases). CDR1 and CDR2 from the germline V gene are SGHNT and YYREEE (reference sequence). The CDR3 has 14 residues. The germline V and J ends were trimmed by 0 bases and 3 bases, with 10 bases remaining between them. The CDR3 loop reads CASSLVDLNYEQYF. The CDR3 coding sequence is TGTGCCAGCAGCTTGGTGGACTTAAACTACGAGCAGTACTTC.

The rearrangement links TRBV19 to TRBJ2-1, with D maybe TRBD1 (6 bases). Trimming shortened V by 5 bases and J by 0 bases, and 8 bases separated the two germline ends. Germline-derived CDR1 and CDR2 are LNHDA and SQIVND (reference sequence). The CDR3 consists of 14 residues. CDR3 residues: CASSWDISYNEQFF. The CDR3 bases are TGTGCCAGTAGTTGGGACATCTCCTACAATGAGCAGTTCTTC.

The genes are TRBV5-3 and TRBJ2-1; 10 nucleotides match TRBD2. TRBV5-3 is an ORF; its function is uncertain. The CDR3 has 16 residues. V shed 0 bases and J 5 bases; nucleotides not matched to a gene: 5. CDR3: CARSLGGLAENNEQFF. The CDR3 nucleotides read TGTGCCAGAAGCTTGGGTGGACTAGCGGAAAACAATGAGCAGTTCTTC.

This clone has just one count. The chain links TRBV5-4 to TRBJ1-2; no firm D call. Germline V lookup: CDR1 SGHNT, CDR2 YYREEE (reference sequence). Trimming left V 3 bases short and J 8 bases short, with 8 bases between. The CDR3 is made up of 11 amino acids. The CDR3 sequence is CASSSVEGYTF. The CDR3 bases are TGTGCCAGCAGCTCCGTAGAAGGCTACACCTTC.

V and J are TRBV7-2 and TRBJ2-2; 9 bases are shared with TRBD2. The CDR3 has 17 amino acids. The V and J ends lost 2 bases and 5 bases, in that order; junction bases with no gene match: 9. In germline, CDR1 is SGHTA, CDR2 FQGNSA. This CDR3 is CASSLLRGRAATGELFF. The CDR3 nucleotides read TGTGCCAGCAGCTTACTACGCGGGAGGGCCGCGACCGGGGAGCTGTTTTTT.

This chain joins TRBV28 and TRBJ1-5, with 7 bases lining up with TRBD1. CDR1 and CDR2 from the germline V gene are MDHEN and SYDVKM. V lost 7 bases and J lost 9; bases outside the gene matches: 6. The CDR3 is made up of 12 amino acids. CDR3 nucleotide sequence: TGTGCCAGCAAGAGGGGGCGGAGGCCCCAGCATTTT. Translated: CASKRGRRPQHF.

This chain links TRBV2 with TRBJ1-1, with 8 bases that match TRBD1. The CDR3 sequence is 14 residues long. V gave up 7 bases and J gave up 0 bases; unmatched junction bases: 4. Germline values: CDR1 SNHLY, CDR2 FYNNEI. This CDR3 reads CASNEGQVNTEAFF. The DNA for the CDR3 is TGTGCCAGCAATGAGGGACAGGTGAACACTGAAGCTTTCTTT. The variable domain in full, completed from reference TRBV2 and TRBJ1-1, reads EPEVTQTPSHQVTQMGQEVILRCVPISNHLYFYWYRQILGQKVEFLVSFYNNEISEKSEIFDDQFSVERPDGSNFTLKIRSTKLEDSAMYFCASNEGQVNTEAFFGQGTRLTVV.

The rearrangement links TRBV24-1 to TRBJ1-5; TRBD1 matches at 11 bases. CDR3 length equals 16 residues. Unmatched junction bases numbered 1, after V lost 3 bases and J lost 1 base. Germline V lookup: CDR1 KGHDR, CDR2 SFDVKD. Here the CDR3 DNA reads TGTGCCACCAGTGATGGACAGGGGGCCAGCAATCAGCCCCAGCATTTT. Protein: CATSDGQGASNQPQHF.

The CDR3 DNA sequence: TGTGCCACCAGTGACCAAACAGGGGGGGCCTACAATGAGCAGTTCTTC. Amino acids: CATSDQTGGAYNEQFF. The chain combines TRBV24-1 with TRBJ2-1; tentatively, D is TRBD1 (8 bases). Germline CDR1 KGHDR, CDR2 SFDVKD. V lost 4 bases and J lost 2, with 14 bases in between. The CDR3 has 16 residues.

This clone was counted a few times. This chain uses TRBV5-4 with TRBJ1-6; 7 bases are a match to TRBD1. CDR3 length: 15 amino acids. The V gene end was trimmed by 4 bases and the J gene end by 6 bases; junction bases not matched to a gene: 7. CDR1 and CDR2 from the germline V gene are SGHNT and YYREEE (reference sequence). The CDR3 protein is CASSARTGLNSPLHF. Here the CDR3 DNA reads TGTGCCAGCAGCGCCCGGACAGGTCTTAATTCACCCCTCCACTTT.

This sequence joins TRBV27 and TRBJ1-4; no firm D call. V dropped 5 bases and J dropped 8 bases, with 12 bases sitting between them. The CDR3 runs to 13 residues. Per germline, CDR1 MNHEY and CDR2 SMNVEV (reference sequence). The CDR3 here is CASSNWEREKLFF. CDR3 DNA sequence: TGTGCCAGCAGTAACTGGGAGAGGGAAAAACTGTTTTTT. The full variable domain, completed using reference TRBV27 and TRBJ1-4, is EAQVTQNPRYLITVTGKKLTVTCSQNMNHEYMSWYRQDPGLGLRQIYYSMNVEVTDKGDVPEGYKVSRKEKRNFPLILESPSPNQTSLYFCASSNWEREKLFFGSGTQLSVL.

The chain joins TRBV19 to TRBJ2-1; 9 bases map to TRBD1. This CDR3 comprises 16 residues. Germline CDR1 LNHDA, CDR2 SQIVND (reference sequence). J gave up 0 bases and V 6 bases, and 6 bases lay outside the gene matches. The CDR3 sequence: CASRDRGASSYNEQFF. In DNA, the CDR3 is TGTGCCAGTAGGGACAGGGGTGCAAGCTCCTACAATGAGCAGTTCTTC.

There are a few counts of this clone. The V and J genes are TRBV7-3 and TRBJ2-1; 13 nucleotides align to TRBD2. The junction had 4 bases not matched to a gene; V was cut back by 5 bases and J by 6 bases. This CDR3 region has 15 residues. Germline V gene data show CDR1 as SGHTA and CDR2 as FQGTGA. Here the CDR3 DNA reads TGTGCCAGCAGCAGGGGACTAGCGGGGACCAATGAGCAGTTCTTC. It translates to CASSRGLAGTNEQFF.

The chain joins TRBV10-3 to TRBJ2-1, with TRBD2 identical over 7 bases. Germline CDR1 reads ENHRY; CDR2 reads SYGVKD. This CDR3 has 15 residues. Trimming removed 2 bases from V and 4 bases from J; junction bases left unmatched: 5. In nucleotides, the CDR3 is TGTGCCATCAGTGAGCGAGCGGGGATTTACAATGAGCAGTTCTTC. Residues: CAISERAGIYNEQFF.

The chain joins TRBV11-2 to TRBJ2-1; TRBD1 matches 7 bases. The germline gives CDR1 SGHAT, CDR2 FQNNGV. The CDR3 runs 15 residues. Trimming cost V 5 bases and J 0 bases; bases outside gene matches: 4. For the CDR3, the DNA is TGTGCCAGCAGCACACAGGGGAGCTCCTACAATGAGCAGTTCTTC. It is translated as CASSTQGSSYNEQFF. The full variable domain, with the rest looked up from reference TRBV11-2 and TRBJ2-1, is EAGVAQSPRYKIIEKRQSVAFWCNPISGHATLYWYQQILGQGPKLLIQFQNNGVVDDSQLPKDRFSAERLKGVDSTLKIQPAKLEDSAVYLCASSTQGSSYNEQFFGPGTRLTVL.

This chain links TRBV25-1 with TRBJ1-1; D not certain. V was trimmed by 7 bases and J by 1 base, leaving 16 bases between them. The CDR3 extends over 15 amino acids. Germline loops: CDR1 MGHDK, CDR2 SYGVNS. The DNA for the CDR3 is TGTGCCAGCACCTTACGGCGGCTTGGGAACACTGAAGCTTTCTTT. This sequence encodes CASTLRRLGNTEAFF.

The CDR3 is CASSAGSSTDTQYF. The CDR3 region has the DNA TGTGCCAGCTCCGCAGGGTCTAGCACAGATACGCAGTATTTT. The genes are TRBV6-4 and TRBJ2-3; perhaps TRBD1 as D (5 bases). Trimming took 8 bases from V and 0 from J, leaving 12 bases between them. The CDR3 is 14 amino acids. Germline-derived CDR1 and CDR2 are MRHNA and SNTAGT.

This chain links TRBV5-1 with TRBJ2-1; 11 bases fit TRBD2. Germline V lookup: CDR1 SGHRS, CDR2 YFSETQ. The V segment lost 2 bases and the J segment 0 bases; nucleotides outside the gene matches: 7. The length of the CDR3 is 18 residues. The CDR3 is CASSFSSGRTSSYNEQFF. Here the CDR3 DNA reads TGCGCCAGCAGCTTTTCTAGCGGGAGGACAAGCTCCTACAATGAGCAGTTCTTC.

Only one count was recorded for this clone. CDR3 in DNA: TGTGCCAGCAGTCTTAAATACGAGCAGTACTTC. Translation: CASSLKYEQYF. The J gene is TRBJ2-7, the V gene TRBV28; D gene ambiguous. The V end was cut by 5 bases, the J end by 4 bases, with 6 bases between. CDR1 is MDHEN, CDR2 SYDVKM, per germline. The length of the CDR3 is 11 residues.

The rearrangement links TRBV12-3 or TRBV12-4 to TRBJ1-4; 8 positions match TRBD1. With 6 bases clipped from V and 8 bases from J, the junction kept 5 bases outside the gene matches. This CDR3 spans 13 amino acids. The CDR3 is CASSPGQAEKLFF. In DNA, the CDR3 is TGTGCCAGCAGCCCGGGACAGGCCGAAAAACTGTTTTTT.

The V gene is TRBV19, the J gene TRBJ1-1; 10 bases align to TRBD1. Trimming cost V 10 bases and J 0 bases; bases outside gene matches: 5. The CDR3 contains 14 residues. Per the germline V gene, CDR1 is LNHDA and CDR2 is SQIVND (reference sequence). The CDR3 DNA is TGTGCCACCGGACAGGGGGGTGTGAACACTGAAGCTTTCTTT. Translation: CATGQGGVNTEAFF. The complete variable domain, with remaining parts taken from reference TRBV19 and TRBJ1-1, reads DGGITQSPKYLFRKEGQNVTLSCEQNLNHDAMYWYRQDPGQGLRLIYYSQIVNDFQKGDIAEGYSVSREKKESFPLTVTSAQKNPTAFYLCATGQGGVNTEAFFGQGTRLTVV.

The CDR3 nucleotides are TGTGCCTGGAGTGGGGGACGGACTAATTACTATGGCTACACCTTC. This encodes CAWSGGRTNYYGYTF. The rearrangement links TRBV30 to TRBJ1-2; D might be TRBD1 (5 bases). Germline V lookup: CDR1 GTSNPN, CDR2 SVGIG (reference sequence). The CDR3 covers 15 residues. Between the trimmed V and J ends, which lost 1 base and 3 bases, there was a span of 15 bases.

V gene TRBV9 combines with J gene TRBJ2-7; TRBD1 might be the D (6 bases). This CDR3 comprises 14 residues. Germline loops: CDR1 SGDLS, CDR2 YYNGEE. V dropped 5 bases and J dropped 1 base, with 13 bases sitting between them. CDR3 bases: TGTGCCAGCAGTCCTTCAGGGGTTTCCTACGAGCAGTACTTC. This gives the protein CASSPSGVSYEQYF.